This entry features one T cell receptor (beta chain) sequence. The table came from immunoSEQ multiplex PCR; TCRdb's copy has only in-frame clones and leaves some out. Of a few million clones in the sample, more than 80% were seen once. The data were obtained in a study of shared clonotypes between healthy human individuals. V lost 6 bases to trimming and J lost 5 bases; unmatched junction nucleotides: 5. The CDR3 has 13 amino acids. Germline V gives CDR1 MNHEY, CDR2 SMNVEV (reference sequence). Sequenced: naive CD4+ T cells from PBMCs. Subset noted: CD45RA+ positively selected. The chain carries TRBV27 and TRBJ2-7, with TRBD1 matching over 9 bases. This receptor was taken from a man younger than 30 in good health. Some clones in this sample may be carry-over from other donors' samples. CDR3 nucleotides: TGTGCCAGCAGAACGACAGGGGGACACGAGCAGTACTTC. This translates into CASRTTGGHEQYF.